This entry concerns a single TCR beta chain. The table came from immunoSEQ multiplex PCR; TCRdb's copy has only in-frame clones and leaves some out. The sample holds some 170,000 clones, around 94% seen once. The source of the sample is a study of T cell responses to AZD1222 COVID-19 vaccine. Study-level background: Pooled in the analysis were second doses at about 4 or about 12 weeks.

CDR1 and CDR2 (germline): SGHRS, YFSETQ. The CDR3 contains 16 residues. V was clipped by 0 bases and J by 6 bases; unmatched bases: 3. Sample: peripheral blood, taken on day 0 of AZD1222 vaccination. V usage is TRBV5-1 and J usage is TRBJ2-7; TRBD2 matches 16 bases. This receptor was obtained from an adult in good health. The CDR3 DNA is TGCGCCAGCAGCTTGGGGGGGACTAGCGGGAGGGCCGAGCAGTACTTC. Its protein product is CASSLGGTSGRAEQYF.